These 16 T cell receptor beta chains came from one sample sequenced in a study of T cells in Graves' hyperthyroidism and ophthalmopathy. RNA transcripts provided the source from which TCR beta CDR3 regions were amplified. TCR CDR3 underwent first-round RT-PCR with the HTBI primer set. Each CDR3 protein gets one entry after TCRdb re-called the multiplex PCR reads with MiXCR. The sample includes 460,000 or so distinct CDR3 sequences, approximately 15% of them seen just once. The sequenced sample consisted of blood. These receptors came from a woman younger than 30 with Graves' hyperthyroidism.

The chain combines TRBV4-1 with TRBJ2-2; 8 bases match TRBD2. CDR3 length: 17 amino acids. The V gene's germline CDR1 is MGHRA and CDR2 YSYEKL. V lost 2 bases to trimming and J lost 7 bases; unmatched junction nucleotides: 12. The CDR3 nucleotides are TGCGCCAGCAGCCAATGGCATGGCGGGAGGACTGACGGGGAGCTGTTTTTT. Translation gives CASSQWHGGRTDGELFF.

The gene calls are TRBV29-1 and TRBJ1-2, with 10 bases lining up with TRBD1. Germline CDR1 reads SQVTM; CDR2 reads ANQGSEA. The CDR3 is 14 amino acids. J was trimmed by 0 bases and V by 4 bases; bases with no gene match: 2. CDR3 in amino acids: CSVVGTGANYGYTF. CDR3 sequence (DNA): TGCAGCGTTGTGGGGACAGGGGCTAACTATGGCTACACCTTC.

This clonotype was detected ten times or more. The chain couples TRBV10-3 to TRBJ2-1; 8 bases map to TRBD2. CDR1 is ENHRY, CDR2 SYGVKD, per germline. The CDR3 totals 16 residues. Trimming removed 1 base from V and 4 bases from J; junction bases left unmatched: 6. CDR3 loop: CAISELRLANYNEQFF. CDR3 nucleotides: TGTGCCATCAGTGAGTTGAGACTAGCGAATTACAATGAGCAGTTCTTC.

The chain couples TRBV27 to TRBJ1-6; D is unresolved. V was shortened by 6 bases and J by 6 bases, with 9 bases between the two germline ends. The CDR3 is 13 amino acids. Germline assignment: CDR1 MNHEY and CDR2 SMNVEV (reference sequence). The CDR3 DNA reads as TGTGCCAGCAGGTTTCTGGGTAATTCACCCCTCCACTTT. Protein product: CASRFLGNSPLHF.

In this sample, this clonotype turned up many times. The chain carries TRBV2 and TRBJ1-5; D gene ambiguous. From germline, CDR1 is SNHLY and CDR2 FYNNEI. This CDR3 has 15 amino acids. Trimming took off 2 bases at V and 0 bases at J, with 8 bases between the two ends. The CDR3: CASSELAGSNQPQHF. The DNA for the CDR3 is TGTGCCAGCAGTGAACTTGCGGGTAGCAATCAGCCCCAGCATTTT.

This clonotype was recorded at least ten times. At one of its ends the junction is not consistent with the germline gene, which may arise from a read error. V gene TRBV7-7 combines with J gene TRBJ2-1; D possibly corresponds to TRBD2 (5 bases). CDR1 is SSHAT and CDR2 is FNYEAQ in the germline V gene (reference sequence). This CDR3 region has 17 residues. The CDR3 nucleotides are TGTGCTAGCAAGCTTAGAGAGCCAAGCGGCGAGTACAATGAGCAGTTCTTC. It specifies CASKLREPSGEYNEQFF.

The CDR3 loop is CASKGQGDYEQYV. For the CDR3, the DNA is TGTGCCAGCAAGGGACAGGGGGACTACGAGCAGTACGTC. The chain uses TRBV2 and TRBJ2-7; TRBD1 matches at 11 bases. The CDR3 totals 13 residues. The V segment lost 7 bases and the J segment 3 bases; nucleotides outside the gene matches: 2. The germline CDR1 and CDR2 sequences are SNHLY and FYNNEI.

This clonotype came up many times. The chain links TRBV12-3 or TRBV12-4 to TRBJ2-5; TRBD2 aligns across 7 bases. The CDR3 has 13 amino acids. Here the CDR3 reads CASLGGNQETQYF. The CDR3 bases are TGTGCTAGCCTGGGGGGGAACCAAGAGACCCAGTACTTC.

This chain joins TRBV19 and TRBJ1-1, with 7 bases that match TRBD1. With V trimmed by 6 bases and J by 6 bases, 7 bases remained unmatched. The germline CDR1 and CDR2 sequences are LNHDA and SQIVND (reference sequence). This CDR3 region has 13 residues. CDR3 DNA sequence: TGTGCCAGTAGGGTAAGGGGGCTCGCTGAAGCTTTCTTT. This encodes CASRVRGLAEAFF.

This clonotype occurred many times. The chain links TRBV2 to TRBJ2-1, with 7 nucleotides matching TRBD2. Germline V CDR1 and CDR2: SNHLY, FYNNEI. The CDR3 runs to 14 residues. V lost 4 bases and J lost 6; bases outside the gene matches: 6. Written as DNA, the CDR3 is TGTGCCAGCAGTGTGACTAGCAAGGGCAATGAGCAGTTCTTC. Protein product: CASSVTSKGNEQFF. The whole variable domain, remainder taken from reference TRBV2 and TRBJ2-1, is EPEVTQTPSHQVTQMGQEVILRCVPISNHLYFYWYRQILGQKVEFLVSFYNNEISEKSEIFDDQFSVERPDGSNFTLKIRSTKLEDSAMYFCASSVTSKGNEQFFGPGTRLTVL.

This clonotype has at least ten counts. This rearrangement joins TRBV12-3 or TRBV12-4 to TRBJ2-1, with 9 positions matching TRBD1. The CDR3 sequence is 15 residues long. V was pared by 4 bases and J by 4 bases, with 5 bases of the junction left unmatched. The CDR3 protein is CASSYGTGSYNEQFF. The CDR3 DNA reads as TGTGCCAGCAGTTACGGGACAGGGAGTTACAATGAGCAGTTCTTC.

This clonotype was found many times. The J gene is TRBJ2-7, the V gene TRBV18; D tentatively fits TRBD1 or TRBD2 (5 bases each). V was clipped by 3 bases and J by 5 bases, with 11 bases between them. The CDR3 is made up of 13 amino acids. Looked up from germline, CDR1 is KGHSH and CDR2 is LQKENI. The CDR3 region is CASSPPGHHEQYF. As DNA, the CDR3 is TGTGCCAGCTCACCCCCGGGGCACCACGAGCAGTACTTC.

This clonotype has just a few counts. The chain employs TRBV30 and TRBJ2-7, with D perhaps TRBD2 (5 bases). The CDR3 is 12 amino acids. The germline V gene encodes CDR1 GTSNPN and CDR2 SVGIG (reference sequence). V shed 0 bases and J shed 5 bases, with 8 bases lying between them. For the CDR3, the DNA is TGTGCCTGGAGTGTAGAGGGCCACGAGCAGTACTTC. It encodes CAWSVEGHEQYF.

The chain is built from TRBV5-1 and TRBJ2-4, with TRBD1 identical over 7 bases. The CDR3 spans 13 residues. V gave up 4 bases and J gave up 8 bases; unmatched junction bases: 6. Germline-derived CDR1 and CDR2 are SGHRS and YFSETQ. CDR3 sequence reads: CASSTQGTDIQYF. The CDR3 nucleotides are TGCGCCAGCAGCACACAGGGGACAGACATTCAGTACTTC.

The V and J genes are TRBV24-1 and TRBJ2-2; a weak D match, TRBD1 (5 bases). Germline assignment: CDR1 KGHDR and CDR2 SFDVKD. V lost 2 bases to trimming and J lost 4 bases, with 13 bases between them. The CDR3 runs 16 residues. CDR3 sequence reads: CATSDSLAGRTGELFF. The CDR3 region has the DNA TGTGCCACCAGTGATTCCCTGGCAGGGCGCACCGGGGAGCTGTTTTTT.

This clonotype was found many times. V usage is TRBV10-3 and J usage is TRBJ1-1; possibly TRBD1 for D (5 bases). Germline V gene lookup returns CDR1 ENHRY and CDR2 SYGVKD. With 9 bases removed from V and 0 bases from J, the gap between germline ends came to 8 bases. This CDR3 region has 12 residues. This CDR3 reads CAIGQLNTEAFF. CDR3 DNA: TGTGCCATAGGACAATTGAACACTGAAGCTTTCTTT.